The T cell receptor (beta chain) under discussion was sequenced for a study of blood T cell repertoires in COVID-19. Study summary: Italy, Spain and the United States were the sources of the convalescent and acute COVID-19 samples.

TCRdb keeps only in-frame clones here, not all; method: immunoSEQ multiplex PCR. The sample contains more than 120,000 clones, 85% to 90% of which appear only once. This clone was observed once. There are 15 residues in the CDR3. Germline values: CDR1 KGHSH, CDR2 LQKENI. The V end was cut by 6 bases, the J end by 0 bases, with 12 bases between. The chain uses TRBV18 and TRBJ1-5; D perhaps matches TRBD1 (6 bases). The sequenced material came from peripheral blood. The source of this sequence is a man aged 45-60 years who had recovered from COVID-19. The CDR3 coding sequence is TGTGCCAGCTCGCTACAGGGATATAGCAATCAGCCCCAGCATTTT. Translating gives CASSLQGYSNQPQHF.